This T cell receptor (beta chain) was found in a study of T cells in Graves' hyperthyroidism and ophthalmopathy. The investigators amplified TCR beta CDR3 regions from RNA transcripts. First-round RT-PCR with HTBI primers amplified the TCR CDR3 region. TCRdb reprocessed the multiplex PCR reads with MiXCR, giving one entry per CDR3 protein. The sample yields 350,000 to 500,000 distinct CDR3 sequences, roughly an eighth seen once. Sequenced sample: blood. The clonotype comes from a woman aged 18-29 years with Graves' hyperthyroidism.

The CDR3 nucleotides read TGTGCCAGCAGTTACTGGTCTGGGACAGGGTGGTATGGCTACACCTTC. It is translated as CASSYWSGTGWYGYTF. The genes are TRBV6-2 or TRBV6-3 and TRBJ1-2; 9 nucleotides agree with TRBD1. The V segment lost 1 base and the J segment 5 bases; nucleotides outside the gene matches: 8. The CDR3 sequence is 16 residues long. The germline CDR1 and CDR2 sequences are MNHEY and SVGEGT.